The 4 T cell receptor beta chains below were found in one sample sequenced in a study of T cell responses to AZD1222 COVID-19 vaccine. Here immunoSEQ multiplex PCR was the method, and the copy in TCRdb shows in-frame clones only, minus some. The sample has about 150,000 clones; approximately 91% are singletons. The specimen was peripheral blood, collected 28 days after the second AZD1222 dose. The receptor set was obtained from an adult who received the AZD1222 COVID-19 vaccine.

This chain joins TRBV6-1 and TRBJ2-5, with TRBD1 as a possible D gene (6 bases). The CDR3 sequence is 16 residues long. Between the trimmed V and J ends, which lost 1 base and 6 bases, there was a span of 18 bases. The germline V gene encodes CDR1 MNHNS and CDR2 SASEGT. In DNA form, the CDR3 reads TGTGCCAGCAGTGAAGGTGGTGTGGGGGCGAGGCAGACCCAGTACTTC. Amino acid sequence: CASSEGGVGARQTQYF.

CDR3 in amino acids: CATKGSRRLDTEAFF. The CDR3 nucleotides are TGTGCCACCAAAGGTAGTAGAAGGTTGGACACTGAAGCTTTCTTT. The chain combines TRBV15 with TRBJ1-1; D not certain. Germline CDR1 and CDR2: LNHNV and YYDKDF (reference sequence). The V gene lost 7 bases and the J gene lost 3 bases, with 18 bases spanning the gap. CDR3 size: 15 residues.

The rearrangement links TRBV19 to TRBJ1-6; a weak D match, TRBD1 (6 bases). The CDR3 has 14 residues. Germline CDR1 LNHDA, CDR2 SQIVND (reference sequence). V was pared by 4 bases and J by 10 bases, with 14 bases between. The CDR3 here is CASSTSHRDSPLHF. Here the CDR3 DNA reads TGTGCCAGTAGTACGTCTCACAGGGACTCACCCCTCCACTTT. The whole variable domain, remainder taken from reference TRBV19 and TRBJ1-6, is DGGITQSPKYLFRKEGQNVTLSCEQNLNHDAMYWYRQDPGQGLRLIYYSQIVNDFQKGDIAEGYSVSREKKESFPLTVTSAQKNPTAFYLCASSTSHRDSPLHFGNGTRLTVT.

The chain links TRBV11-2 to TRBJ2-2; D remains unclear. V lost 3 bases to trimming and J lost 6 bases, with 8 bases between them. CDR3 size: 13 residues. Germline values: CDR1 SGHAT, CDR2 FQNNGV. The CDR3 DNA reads TGTGCCAGCAGCTTCGGAGAATCCGGGGAGCTGTTTTTT. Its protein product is CASSFGESGELFF.